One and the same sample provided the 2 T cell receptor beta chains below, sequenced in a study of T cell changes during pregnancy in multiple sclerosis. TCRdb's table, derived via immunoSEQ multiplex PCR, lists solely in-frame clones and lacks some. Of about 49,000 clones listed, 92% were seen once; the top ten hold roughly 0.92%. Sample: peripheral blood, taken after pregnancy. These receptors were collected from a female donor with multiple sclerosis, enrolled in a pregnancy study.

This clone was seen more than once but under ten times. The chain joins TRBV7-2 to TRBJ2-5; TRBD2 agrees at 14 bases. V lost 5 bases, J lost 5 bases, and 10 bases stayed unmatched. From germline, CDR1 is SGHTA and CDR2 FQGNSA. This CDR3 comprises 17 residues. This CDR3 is CASSGLPGLAGVETQYF. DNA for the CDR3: TGTGCCAGCAGCGGACTACCGGGACTAGCGGGGGTGGAGACCCAGTACTTC.

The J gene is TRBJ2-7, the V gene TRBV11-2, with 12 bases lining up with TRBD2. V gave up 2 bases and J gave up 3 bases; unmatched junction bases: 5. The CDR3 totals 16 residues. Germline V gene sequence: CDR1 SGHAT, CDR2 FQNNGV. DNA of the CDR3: TGTGCCAGCAGCTTAACCCCGACTAGCGGGGGCTACGAGCAGTACTTC. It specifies CASSLTPTSGGYEQYF. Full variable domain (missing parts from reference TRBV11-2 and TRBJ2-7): EAGVAQSPRYKIIEKRQSVAFWCNPISGHATLYWYQQILGQGPKLLIQFQNNGVVDDSQLPKDRFSAERLKGVDSTLKIQPAKLEDSAVYLCASSLTPTSGGYEQYFGPGTRLTVT.